The 15 T cell receptor beta chains in this list originate from one sample, sequenced in a study of blood T cell repertoires in COVID-19. Profiled with immunoSEQ multiplex PCR; TCRdb holds only in-frame clones, not every one. The sample gives fewer than 300,000 clones, 85% to 90% of which show up once; roughly 6.3% is in the top ten. Source material: peripheral blood. These receptors were taken from a woman aged 50 to 65 with COVID-19, enrolled during active disease.

J is TRBJ1-2 and V is TRBV19; perhaps TRBD1 as D (5 bases). V lost 6 bases and J 6 bases, leaving 23 bases between the germline ends. The germline V gene encodes CDR1 LNHDA and CDR2 SQIVND (reference sequence). The CDR3 is 16 amino acids. DNA of the CDR3: TGTGCCAGTAGCCCAACCACCGCAGGGCGTCAGGATGGCTACACCTTC. Translated, it gives CASSPTTAGRQDGYTF.

This clone was detected only once. The CDR3 spells CASSTGGTYGYTF. CDR3 in DNA: TGTGCCAGCAGTACAGGGGGTACATATGGCTACACCTTC. The chain recombines TRBV6-4 with TRBJ1-2; 8 positions agree with TRBD1. Germline CDR1 and CDR2: MRHNA and SNTAGT. CDR3 length: 13 amino acids. The J segment lost 5 bases and the V segment lost 5 bases, leaving 4 bases of the junction unmatched.

This clone was seen only once. DNA of the CDR3: TGCGCCAGCAGTACCTTAGCGGGAGTGGGATACAATGAGCAGTTCTTC. This encodes CASSTLAGVGYNEQFF. The rearrangement joins TRBV10-1 to TRBJ2-1, with TRBD2 matching over 9 bases. The CDR3 has 16 residues. Trimming cost V 5 bases and J 4 bases; bases outside gene matches: 9. Germline-derived CDR1 and CDR2 are WNHNN and SYGVQD (reference sequence).

This clone showed up just once. This rearrangement joins TRBV7-2 to TRBJ2-3, with 8 positions matching TRBD2. The CDR3 runs to 17 residues. Germline V gene data show CDR1 as SGHTA and CDR2 as FQGNSA. The trim removed 5 bases at V and 3 bases at J, leaving 13 bases unmatched. CDR3: CASSPIAGRAGTDTQYF. In nucleotides, the CDR3 is TGTGCCAGCAGCCCCATCGCCGGGAGGGCCGGGACAGATACGCAGTATTTT.

This chain joins TRBV18 and TRBJ1-1, with D possibly being TRBD1 (6 bases). CDR3 length equals 15 residues. Germline assignment: CDR1 KGHSH and CDR2 LQKENI. Trimming cost V 2 bases and J 0 bases, with 10 bases left between them. The CDR3 coding sequence is TGTGCCAGCTCACCAATCGAGGGGGTGAACACTGAAGCTTTCTTT. Amino acid sequence: CASSPIEGVNTEAFF.

The chain uses TRBV5-5 and TRBJ2-7, with TRBD1 matching 8 bases. Trimming took 0 bases from V and 4 from J; bases not matched to a gene: 3. The CDR3 loop spans 14 amino acids. CDR1 is SGHKS, CDR2 YYEKEE, per germline (reference sequence). The CDR3 region has the DNA TGTGCCAGCAGCTTGGGGACAGGGAGATACGAGCAGTACTTC. Its protein product is CASSLGTGRYEQYF.

The rearrangement uses TRBV7-8 and TRBJ2-2; TRBD1 aligns across 10 bases. The CDR3 consists of 16 residues. The ends lost 4 bases at V and 6 bases at J; junction bases unmatched: 8. Germline V gene lookup returns CDR1 SGHVS and CDR2 FQNEAQ. CDR3 protein: CASSSGTGVAPGELFF. The CDR3 bases are TGTGCCAGCAGCTCCGGGACAGGGGTTGCTCCCGGGGAGCTGTTTTTT.

The chain employs TRBV6-2 or TRBV6-3 and TRBJ2-2; tentative D call: TRBD1 (6 bases). This CDR3 spans 14 amino acids. The germline V and J ends were trimmed by 6 bases and 1 base, with 9 bases remaining between them. Germline values: CDR1 MNHEY, CDR2 SVGEGT. The CDR3 loop is CASSQGQNTGELFF. The CDR3 DNA is TGTGCCAGCAGCCAGGGACAGAACACCGGGGAGCTGTTTTTT.

The chain couples TRBV19 to TRBJ1-4; 8 bases align to TRBD1. The length of the CDR3 is 15 residues. Germline trimming cut 9 bases from V and 0 bases from J; bases unmatched to any gene: 6. Germline V gene lookup returns CDR1 LNHDA and CDR2 SQIVND (reference sequence). Here the CDR3 DNA reads TGTGCCAGCCTCAGGGGGCCGGCAACTAATGAAAAACTGTTTTTT. It translates to CASLRGPATNEKLFF.

This chain links TRBV11-2 with TRBJ2-7; 13 bases are shared with TRBD2. The CDR3 contains 17 residues. The germline V gene has CDR1 SGHAT and CDR2 FQNNGV. The V gene end was trimmed by 5 bases and the J gene end by 6 bases; junction bases not matched to a gene: 13. The CDR3 bases are TGTGCCAGCAGCCCTAGGACTAGCGGGAGCATACTATCCGAGCAGTACTTC. It codes for CASSPRTSGSILSEQYF.

This clone was counted only a few times. The CDR3 is CASSPTDRGGAEAFF. The CDR3 DNA sequence: TGTGCCAGCTCACCAACAGACAGGGGGGGGGCTGAAGCTTTCTTT. The genes are TRBV18 and TRBJ1-1, with 9 bases fitting TRBD1. After removal of 2 bases from V and 6 bases from J, the junction contained 7 bases not matched to a gene. This CDR3 contains 15 residues. Germline values: CDR1 KGHSH, CDR2 LQKENI.

The chain recombines TRBV7-8 with TRBJ2-2; D call uncertain. The length of the CDR3 is 13 residues. Germline assignment: CDR1 SGHVS and CDR2 FQNEAQ. Trimming took 0 bases from V and 6 from J, leaving 5 bases between them. The CDR3: CASSLANSGELFF. The CDR3 DNA reads TGTGCCAGCAGCTTAGCTAACTCCGGGGAGCTGTTTTTT.

The CDR3 DNA follows: TGTGCTAGTGGTCCCTACACTACAGGGATTGCTGAAGCTTTCTTT. Translated, it gives CASGPYTTGIAEAFF. The chain recombines TRBV12-5 with TRBJ1-1, with D possibly TRBD1 on 6 matching bases. CDR3 length: 15 residues. V lost 5 bases, J lost 6 bases, and 19 bases lay in between. Germline CDR1 reads LGHNT; CDR2 reads FRNRAP. Variable domain in full (rest from reference TRBV12-5 and TRBJ1-1): DARVTQTPRHKVTEMGQEVTMRCQPILGHNTVFWYRQTMMQGLELLAYFRNRAPLDDSGMPKDRFSAEMPDATLATLKIQPSEPRDSAVYFCASGPYTTGIAEAFFGQGTRLTVV.

The chain combines TRBV24-1 with TRBJ2-1; D may be TRBD1 (6 bases). This CDR3 is 15 amino acids long. V lost 2 bases and J lost 3, with 10 bases in between. The germline gives CDR1 KGHDR, CDR2 SFDVKD. CDR3 in amino acids: CATSDSGANYNEQFF. In DNA form, the CDR3 reads TGTGCCACCAGTGATTCAGGGGCGAACTACAATGAGCAGTTCTTC.

The chain carries TRBV5-1 and TRBJ1-2; 10 bases agree with TRBD1. Germline V CDR1 and CDR2: SGHRS, YFSETQ. V dropped 4 bases and J dropped 3; count of bases not matched to a gene: 9. The CDR3 covers 16 residues. The CDR3 spells CASSQRTGGLDYGYTF. In DNA, the CDR3 is TGCGCCAGCAGCCAGAGGACAGGGGGATTAGACTATGGCTACACCTTC.